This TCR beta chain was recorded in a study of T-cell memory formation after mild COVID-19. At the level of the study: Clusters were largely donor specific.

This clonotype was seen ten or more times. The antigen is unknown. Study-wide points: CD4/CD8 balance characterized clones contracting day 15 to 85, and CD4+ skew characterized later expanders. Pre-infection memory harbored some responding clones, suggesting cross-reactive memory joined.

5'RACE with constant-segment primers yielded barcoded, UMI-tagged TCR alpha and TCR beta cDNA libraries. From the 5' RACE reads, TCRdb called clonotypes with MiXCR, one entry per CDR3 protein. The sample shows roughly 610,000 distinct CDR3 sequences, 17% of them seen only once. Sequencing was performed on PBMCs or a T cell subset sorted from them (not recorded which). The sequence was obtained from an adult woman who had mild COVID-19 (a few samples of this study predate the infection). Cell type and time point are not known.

The CDR3 is CAIRTYREGTEAFF. The CDR3 DNA reads TGTGCCATCAGGACCTACAGGGAGGGCACTGAAGCTTTCTTT. The chain links TRBV10-3 to TRBJ1-1, with D perhaps matching TRBD1 (6 bases). Deletions cut 6 bases from V and 4 bases from J, with 15 bases between. CDR3 length: 14 residues. Germline loops: CDR1 ENHRY, CDR2 SYGVKD.